The sequence of this T cell receptor (beta chain) was determined in a study of blood T cell repertoires in COVID-19. Repertoires were generated with immunoSEQ multiplex PCR, while TCRdb's copy carries only in-frame clones and drops some. The sample carries tens of thousands of clones, roughly 79% recorded once. Germline CDR1 is SNHLY and CDR2 is FYNNEI. Trimming pared 0 bases from V and 4 bases from J, leaving 12 bases between. This CDR3 has 15 residues. Sequencing was carried out using peripheral blood. This sequence joins TRBV2 and TRBJ2-5, with no clear D. This sequence originates from a human donor with active or convalescent COVID-19. The donor label of this sample is uncertain. CDR3 nucleotides: TGTGCCAGCAGTGAAGCTCTAGGAAGTGGAGAGACCCAGTACTTC. Amino acids: CASSEALGSGETQYF.